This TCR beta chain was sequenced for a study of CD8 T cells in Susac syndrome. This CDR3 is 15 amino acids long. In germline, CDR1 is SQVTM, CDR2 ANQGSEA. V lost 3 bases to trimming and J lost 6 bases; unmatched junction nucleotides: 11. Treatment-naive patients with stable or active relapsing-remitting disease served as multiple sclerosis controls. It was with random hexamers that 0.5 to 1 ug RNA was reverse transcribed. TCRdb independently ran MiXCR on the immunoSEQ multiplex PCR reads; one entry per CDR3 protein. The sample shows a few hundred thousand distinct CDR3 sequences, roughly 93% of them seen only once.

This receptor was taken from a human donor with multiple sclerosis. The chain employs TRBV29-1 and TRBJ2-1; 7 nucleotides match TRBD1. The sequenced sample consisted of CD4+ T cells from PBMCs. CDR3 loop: CSVEPGPRGINEQFF. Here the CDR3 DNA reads TGCAGCGTTGAGCCGGGTCCCAGGGGGATCAATGAGCAGTTCTTC.